The 24 T cell receptor beta chains presented below share a single source sample, sequenced in a study of blood T cell repertoires in COVID-19. Repertoires were generated with immunoSEQ multiplex PCR, while TCRdb's copy carries only in-frame clones and drops some. The sample yields some 150,000 clones, roughly 84% seen once. The material sequenced was PBMCs or T cells enriched from blood (not recorded which). The receptors come from a woman between 50 and 59 years old who had been exposed to COVID-19.

The chain employs TRBV13 and TRBJ1-1; TRBD1 agrees at 7 bases. With 3 bases clipped from V and 4 bases from J, the junction kept 2 bases outside the gene matches. Per germline, CDR1 PRHDT and CDR2 FYEKMQ (reference sequence). This CDR3 comprises 13 residues. The CDR3 loop is CASSLKGATEAFF. CDR3 coding DNA: TGTGCCAGCAGCTTGAAGGGGGCCACTGAAGCTTTCTTT.

The chain links TRBV29-1 to TRBJ2-7; maybe TRBD2 (6 bases). CDR1 is SQVTM and CDR2 is ANQGSEA in the germline V gene. The ends were cut back, 7 bases at V and 0 bases at J, with 10 bases in the middle. The length of the CDR3 is 12 residues. CDR3 region: CSARRGSYEQYF. The CDR3 DNA reads as TGCAGCGCCAGGCGGGGCTCCTACGAGCAGTACTTC.

The chain is built from TRBV9 and TRBJ1-2; 8 bases agree with TRBD1. This CDR3 spans 14 amino acids. V gave up 4 bases and J gave up 3 bases; unmatched junction bases: 5. Germline V CDR1 and CDR2: SGDLS, YYNGEE. CDR3 region: CASSKGQGYYGYTF. The DNA of the CDR3 is TGTGCCAGCAGCAAAGGACAGGGATACTATGGCTACACCTTC. Supplemented by reference TRBV9 and TRBJ1-2, the full variable domain reads DSGVTQTPKHLITATGQRVTLRCSPRSGDLSVYWYQQSLDQGLQFLIQYYNGEERAKGNILERFSAQQFPDLHSELNLSSLELGDSALYFCASSKGQGYYGYTFGSGTRLTVV.

This rearrangement joins TRBV28 to TRBJ2-7; maybe TRBD2 (5 bases). V lost 1 base, J lost 6 bases, and 13 bases lay in between. In germline, CDR1 is MDHEN, CDR2 SYDVKM. This CDR3 region has 14 residues. The CDR3 coding sequence is TGTGCCAGCAGTTTATTAAGGGCGGGCGGCGAGCAGTACTTC. Translation gives CASSLLRAGGEQYF.

This chain links TRBV10-1 with TRBJ2-3, with TRBD1 matching over 8 bases. This CDR3 is built from 15 residues. Germline V lookup: CDR1 WNHNN, CDR2 SYGVQD (reference sequence). The junction had 5 bases not matched to a gene; V was cut back by 1 base and J by 5 bases. The CDR3 bases are TGCGCCAGCAGTGAGTTGCAGGGGGCAGGAGATACGCAGTATTTT. Translated, it gives CASSELQGAGDTQYF.

The V and J genes are TRBV7-2 and TRBJ2-3; D not certain. The V end was cut by 5 bases, the J end by 5 bases, with 8 bases between. CDR3 length: 12 residues. The V gene's germline CDR1 is SGHTA and CDR2 FQGNSA. CDR3 amino acids: CASSKQRDTQYF. CDR3 sequence (DNA): TGTGCCAGCAGCAAACAGAGAGATACGCAGTATTTT.

The V call is TRBV18, the J call TRBJ2-5; D is perhaps TRBD2 (6 bases). Germline values: CDR1 KGHSH, CDR2 LQKENI. V lost 2 bases and J lost 7, with 11 bases in between. CDR3 length equals 13 residues. The CDR3 here is CASSPAGSGTQYF. The CDR3 DNA reads as TGTGCCAGCTCACCAGCGGGGAGCGGGACCCAGTACTTC.

This clone was observed a single time. The rearrangement links TRBV5-1 to TRBJ1-2; weak D call: TRBD1 (6 bases). CDR1 and CDR2 from the germline V gene are SGHRS and YFSETQ. The CDR3 has 15 residues. The V end lost 4 bases, the J end lost 6 bases, and 19 bases lay between the germline ends. This chain's CDR3 is CASSLDGKRQDGYTF. The CDR3 nucleotides are TGCGCCAGCAGCCTCGACGGAAAGCGACAGGATGGCTACACCTTC.

This sequence joins TRBV7-9 and TRBJ2-1, with a possible D match to TRBD2 (5 bases). The CDR3 runs 16 residues. V lost 5 bases, J lost 0 bases, and 14 bases lay in between. CDR1 SEHNR and CDR2 FQNEAQ come from the germline V gene (reference sequence). This CDR3 reads CASSPRERASYNEQFF. CDR3 nucleotides: TGTGCCAGCAGCCCTAGGGAGAGAGCCTCCTACAATGAGCAGTTCTTC.

There are a few counts of this clone. The rearrangement joins TRBV9 to TRBJ2-3; 7 positions agree with TRBD1. The CDR3 is 15 amino acids. Germline CDR1 is SGDLS and CDR2 is YYNGEE. Unmatched junction bases numbered 7, after V lost 0 bases and J lost 6 bases. The CDR3: CASSVASTRGDTQYF. The CDR3 coding sequence is TGTGCCAGCAGCGTAGCTTCGACCAGGGGGGATACGCAGTATTTT.

J is TRBJ2-2 and V is TRBV3-1 (or the pseudogene TRBV3-2); D gene uncertain. The CDR3 sequence is 15 residues long. CDR1 is LGHDT, CDR2 YNNKEL, per germline (reference sequence). V was cut by 1 base and J by 2 bases, with 8 bases left in between. The CDR3 protein is CASSQGRVNTGELFF. The CDR3 nucleotides are TGTGCCAGCAGCCAAGGGAGAGTCAACACCGGGGAGCTGTTTTTT.

The V call is TRBV6-5, the J call TRBJ2-7, with TRBD2 matching 7 bases. From germline, CDR1 is MNHEY and CDR2 SVGAGI. V was pared by 2 bases and J by 6 bases, with 1 base of the junction left unmatched. The CDR3 runs to 12 residues. In DNA, the CDR3 is TGTGCCAGCAGTTACGGGGAGGGCGAGCAGTACTTC. Protein sequence: CASSYGEGEQYF.

This clone was counted once. CDR3 amino acids: CASSSLRRDGNATNEKLFF. The CDR3 DNA reads TGTGCCAGCAGCTCCCTGAGGCGGGACGGGAATGCAACTAATGAAAAACTGTTTTTT. The chain has TRBV11-2 and TRBJ1-4; a weak D match, TRBD1 (5 bases). This CDR3 spans 19 amino acids. V dropped 4 bases and J dropped 0 bases, with 21 bases sitting between them. The V gene's germline CDR1 is SGHAT and CDR2 FQNNGV.

The chain is built from TRBV12-5 and TRBJ2-6; D is ambiguous. Deletions cut 6 bases from V and 0 bases from J, with 9 bases between. The CDR3 totals 15 residues. CDR1 and CDR2 from the germline V gene are LGHNT and FRNRAP. In nucleotides, the CDR3 is TGTGCTAGTGGCCCAGGTCGCTCTGGGGCCAACGTCCTGACTTTC. This sequence encodes CASGPGRSGANVLTF.

This clone was observed at least ten times. The V call is TRBV5-1, the J call TRBJ1-1; D unclear. Germline V gene sequence: CDR1 SGHRS, CDR2 YFSETQ. Trimming left V 0 bases short and J 4 bases short, with 16 bases between. This CDR3 region has 16 residues. The CDR3 spells CASSLDASLMGTEAFF. CDR3 coding DNA: TGCGCCAGCAGCTTGGATGCTAGCTTAATGGGCACTGAAGCTTTCTTT. Complete variable domain (other parts from reference TRBV5-1 and TRBJ1-1): KAGVTQTPRYLIKTRGQQVTLSCSPISGHRSVSWYQQTPGQGLQFLFEYFSETQRNKGNFPGRFSGRQFSNSRSEMNVSTLELGDSALYLCASSLDASLMGTEAFFGQGTRLTVV.

The chain has TRBV5-1 and TRBJ1-2, with D unresolved. Trimming removed 0 bases from V and 3 bases from J, with 3 bases in between. The germline V gene has CDR1 SGHRS and CDR2 YFSETQ. There are 12 residues in the CDR3. The CDR3, as DNA: TGCGCCAGCAGCTTGGCAGACTATGGCTACACCTTC. This translates into CASSLADYGYTF.

J is TRBJ2-2 and V is TRBV10-2, with 8 nucleotides matching TRBD2. The germline gives CDR1 WSHSY, CDR2 SAAADI. This CDR3 is 16 amino acids long. The V gene end was trimmed by 1 base and the J gene end by 4 bases; junction bases not matched to a gene: 5. The CDR3 DNA sequence: TGCGCCAGCAGTGAGTTCCCGGGAGGGCCCACCGGGGAGCTGTTTTTT. Protein: CASSEFPGGPTGELFF.

The J gene is TRBJ1-1, the V gene TRBV4-3; TRBD1 aligns across 10 bases. The CDR3 totals 15 residues. CDR1 and CDR2 (germline): LGHNA, YSLEER. V shed 3 bases and J 3 bases; nucleotides not matched to a gene: 4. Here the CDR3 DNA reads TGCGCCAGCAGCCAGACGACAGGGGGCTACACTGAAGCTTTCTTT. Amino acid sequence: CASSQTTGGYTEAFF.

The chain joins TRBV6-2 or TRBV6-3 to TRBJ1-5, with D possibly matching TRBD1 (5 bases). V gave up 5 bases and J gave up 6 bases, with 11 bases separating them. The CDR3 extends over 13 amino acids. Germline assignment: CDR1 MNHEY and CDR2 SVGEGT. In DNA, the CDR3 is TGTGCCAGCAGTGACGCCGGGGGTCAGCCCCAGCATTTT. Translated, it gives CASSDAGGQPQHF.

The J gene is TRBJ2-7, the V gene TRBV6-2 or TRBV6-3, with 7 bases aligning to TRBD1. CDR3 length: 15 residues. J gave up 0 bases and V 6 bases, and 8 bases lay outside the gene matches. Germline V CDR1 and CDR2: MNHEY, SVGEGT. The CDR3 sequence: CASSLTGAPSYEQYF. In nucleotides, the CDR3 is TGTGCCAGCAGCTTAACAGGGGCCCCCTCCTACGAGCAGTACTTC.

The chain couples TRBV9 to TRBJ2-1, with TRBD2 matching 9 bases. There are 17 residues in the CDR3. Per the germline V gene, CDR1 is SGDLS and CDR2 is YYNGEE. Trimming at V came to 4 bases and at J to 2 bases, leaving 10 bases not matched to a gene. The CDR3 DNA reads TGTGCCAGCAGCTCAGGCCCCCCTAGCGGGGCCTACAATGAGCAGTTCTTC. Its translation is CASSSGPPSGAYNEQFF.

This chain links TRBV5-6 with TRBJ2-7; TRBD2 agrees at 8 bases. There are 14 residues in the CDR3. Germline values: CDR1 SGHDT, CDR2 YYEEEE. Germline trimming cut 4 bases from V and 2 bases from J; bases unmatched to any gene: 5. The CDR3 DNA sequence: TGTGCCAGCAGCCAGCCGGGACTAGCCTACGAGCAGTACTTC. It codes for CASSQPGLAYEQYF.

The genes are TRBV18 and TRBJ2-7; 7 bases map to TRBD1. There are 14 residues in the CDR3. Germline CDR1 is KGHSH and CDR2 is LQKENI. V trimming: 3 bases; J trimming: 3 bases; junction bases outside the gene matches: 5. CDR3 amino acids: CASSPDRVGYEQYF. The CDR3 coding sequence is TGTGCCAGCTCACCCGACAGGGTGGGCTACGAGCAGTACTTC.

V and J are TRBV6-1 and TRBJ1-5; D is undetermined. This CDR3 comprises 12 residues. Germline loops: CDR1 MNHNS, CDR2 SASEGT. Trimming took off 6 bases at V and 4 bases at J, with 7 bases between the two ends. CDR3 DNA sequence: TGTGCCAGCAGCCTCCCTAATCAGCCCCAGCATTTT. Its protein is CASSLPNQPQHF.